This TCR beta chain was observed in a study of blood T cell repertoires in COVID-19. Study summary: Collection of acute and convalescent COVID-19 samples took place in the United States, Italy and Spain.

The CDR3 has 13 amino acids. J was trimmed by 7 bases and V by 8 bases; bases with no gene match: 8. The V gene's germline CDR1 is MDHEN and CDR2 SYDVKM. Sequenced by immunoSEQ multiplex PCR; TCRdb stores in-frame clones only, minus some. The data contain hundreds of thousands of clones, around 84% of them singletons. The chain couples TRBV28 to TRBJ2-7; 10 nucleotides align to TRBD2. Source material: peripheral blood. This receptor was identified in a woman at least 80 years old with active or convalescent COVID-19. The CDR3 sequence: CASSTSGPVEQYF. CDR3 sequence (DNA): TGTGCCAGCTCGACTAGCGGGCCGGTAGAGCAGTACTTC.